The 8 T cell receptor beta chains presented below share a single source sample, sequenced in a study of shared clonotypes between healthy human individuals (dated by TCRdb to about 2020). The library relied on the immunoSEQ multiplex PCR assay. Not all clones reach the TCRdb copy of this immuneACCESS table, which keeps in-frame sequences only. Checked studies attribute under half of the gap to unresolved V genes and leave the rest unexplained. The sample table lists under 1,900,000 clones, around 98.5% of them with a count of one. The top ten hold 0.36% of the sample. The sequenced sample consisted of naive CD4+ T cells sorted from blood. Read against the paper, the sample's cell subset or site label means: CD45RA+ positively selected. These receptors were collected from a man aged 25 to 40 in good health.

This clone was found once. The rearrangement links TRBV6-6 to TRBJ2-7; 8 bases line up with TRBD1. The CDR3 consists of 12 residues. Germline-derived CDR1 and CDR2 are MNHNY and SVGAGI (reference sequence). V gave up 7 bases and J gave up 5 bases; unmatched junction bases: 4. CDR3 loop: CASTQGADEQYF. Written as DNA, the CDR3 is TGTGCCAGCACCCAGGGGGCCGACGAGCAGTACTTC.

This rearrangement joins TRBV7-2 to TRBJ2-3, with TRBD2 identical over 11 bases. The CDR3 covers 16 residues. V was clipped by 0 bases and J by 3 bases; unmatched bases: 2. CDR1 SGHTA and CDR2 FQGNSA come from the germline V gene. The CDR3 DNA sequence: TGTGCCAGCAGCTTAGCCCCTAGCGGGAGGACAGATACGCAGTATTTT. This translates into CASSLAPSGRTDTQYF.

The rearrangement joins TRBV5-1 to TRBJ2-7; 7 positions agree with TRBD1. Germline CDR1 is SGHRS and CDR2 is YFSETQ. V lost 4 bases, J lost 5 bases, and 6 bases stayed unmatched. The CDR3 covers 13 residues. CDR3 residues: CASSIDRVHEQYF. CDR3 in DNA: TGCGCCAGCAGCATCGACAGGGTCCACGAGCAGTACTTC.

The CDR3 coding sequence is TGTGCCAGCAGCGGGACGATTTCCATTGGGACCCAGTACTTC. Translated, it gives CASSGTISIGTQYF. This chain connects TRBV9 to TRBJ2-5, with D unresolved. Germline V lookup: CDR1 SGDLS, CDR2 YYNGEE. The CDR3 contains 14 residues. Trimming removed 3 bases at V and 7 bases at J, with 16 bases between.

The V and J genes are TRBV19 and TRBJ1-1, with 7 nucleotides matching TRBD1. The CDR3 has 15 amino acids. CDR1 and CDR2 (germline): LNHDA, SQIVND (reference sequence). J gave up 0 bases and V 6 bases, and 7 bases lay outside the gene matches. This CDR3 is CASRQDRTMNTEAFF. The CDR3, as DNA: TGTGCCAGTAGACAGGACAGGACGATGAACACTGAAGCTTTCTTT. The full variable domain, in which reference TRBV19 and TRBJ1-1 provide the parts outside the CDR3, is DGGITQSPKYLFRKEGQNVTLSCEQNLNHDAMYWYRQDPGQGLRLIYYSQIVNDFQKGDIAEGYSVSREKKESFPLTVTSAQKNPTAFYLCASRQDRTMNTEAFFGQGTRLTVV.

This chain connects TRBV6-5 to TRBJ1-3; no firm D call. This CDR3 comprises 15 residues. The germline V and J ends were trimmed by 2 bases and 0 bases, with 8 bases remaining between them. The germline V gene has CDR1 MNHEY and CDR2 SVGAGI. The CDR3, as DNA: TGTGCCAGCAGTTACAGCCCGACCTCTGGAAACACCATATATTTT. Translation gives CASSYSPTSGNTIYF.

The chain is built from TRBV14 and TRBJ2-1; D unresolved. Germline CDR1 and CDR2: SGHDN and FVKESK. The CDR3 runs to 14 residues. The ends were cut back, 0 bases at V and 3 bases at J, with 6 bases in the middle. The CDR3 region has the DNA TGTGCCAGCAGCCAAGAAAACCTCTACAATGAGCAGTTCTTC. This sequence encodes CASSQENLYNEQFF.

CDR3 in DNA: TGCAGCGTTAAGCGGGCCGGCGAGACCCAGTACTTC. Translation: CSVKRAGETQYF. This chain connects TRBV29-1 to TRBJ2-5; maybe TRBD2 (6 bases). Trimming left V 5 bases short and J 5 bases short, with 12 bases between. The CDR3 runs to 12 residues. Looked up from germline, CDR1 is SQVTM and CDR2 is ANQGSEA.